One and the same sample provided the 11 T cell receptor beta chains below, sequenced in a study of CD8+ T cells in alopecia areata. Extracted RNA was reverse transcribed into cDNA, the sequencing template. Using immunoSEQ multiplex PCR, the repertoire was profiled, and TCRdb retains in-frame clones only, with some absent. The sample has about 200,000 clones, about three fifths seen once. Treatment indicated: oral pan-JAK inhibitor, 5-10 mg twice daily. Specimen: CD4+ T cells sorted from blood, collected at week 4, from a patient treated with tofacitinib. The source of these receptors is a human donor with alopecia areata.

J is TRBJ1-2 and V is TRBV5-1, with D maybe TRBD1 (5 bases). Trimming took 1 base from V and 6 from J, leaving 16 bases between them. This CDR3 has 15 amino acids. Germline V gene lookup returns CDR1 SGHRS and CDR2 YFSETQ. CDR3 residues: CASSLSSGSSDGYTF. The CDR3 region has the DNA TGCGCCAGCAGCTTGTCGTCAGGGAGTTCGGATGGCTACACCTTC. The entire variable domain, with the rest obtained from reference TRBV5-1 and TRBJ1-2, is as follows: KAGVTQTPRYLIKTRGQQVTLSCSPISGHRSVSWYQQTPGQGLQFLFEYFSETQRNKGNFPGRFSGRQFSNSRSEMNVSTLELGDSALYLCASSLSSGSSDGYTFGSGTRLTVV.

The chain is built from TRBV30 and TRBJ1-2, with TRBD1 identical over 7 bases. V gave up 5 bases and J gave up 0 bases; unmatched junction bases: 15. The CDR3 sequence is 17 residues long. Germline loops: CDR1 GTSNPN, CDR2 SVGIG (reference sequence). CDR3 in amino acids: CAWGRDRVLEANYGYTF. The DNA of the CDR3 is TGTGCCTGGGGGAGAGACAGGGTACTTGAAGCTAACTATGGCTACACCTTC.

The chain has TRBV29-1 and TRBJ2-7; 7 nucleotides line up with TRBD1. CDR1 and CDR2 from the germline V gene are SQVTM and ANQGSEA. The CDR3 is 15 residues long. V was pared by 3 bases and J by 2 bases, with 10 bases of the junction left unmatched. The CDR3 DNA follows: TGCAGCGTTGAGTTCGGCAGGGGGAATCCCTACGAGCAGTACTTC. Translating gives CSVEFGRGNPYEQYF.

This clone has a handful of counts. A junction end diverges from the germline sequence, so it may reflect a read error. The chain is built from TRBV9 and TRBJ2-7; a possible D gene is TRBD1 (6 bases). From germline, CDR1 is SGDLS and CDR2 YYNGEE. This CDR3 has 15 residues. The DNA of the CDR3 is TGTGCCAGCAGCGTTCGCCTGGACAGACGTGCTGGATTGCACTTC. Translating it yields CASSVRLDRRAGLHF.

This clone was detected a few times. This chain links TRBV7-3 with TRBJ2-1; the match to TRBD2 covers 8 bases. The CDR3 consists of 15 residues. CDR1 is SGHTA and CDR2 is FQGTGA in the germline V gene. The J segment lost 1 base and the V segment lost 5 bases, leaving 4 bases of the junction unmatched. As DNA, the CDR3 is TGTGCCAGCAGCCTACTAGCGGCATCCTACAATGAGCAGTTCTTC. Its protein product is CASSLLAASYNEQFF.

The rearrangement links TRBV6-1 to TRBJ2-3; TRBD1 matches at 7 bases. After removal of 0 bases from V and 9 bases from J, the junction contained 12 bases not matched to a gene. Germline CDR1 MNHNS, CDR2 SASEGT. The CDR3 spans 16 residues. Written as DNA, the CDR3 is TGTGCCAGCAGTGAAGCCGGGACAGCCCTACGCCGGACGCAGTATTTT. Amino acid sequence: CASSEAGTALRRTQYF.

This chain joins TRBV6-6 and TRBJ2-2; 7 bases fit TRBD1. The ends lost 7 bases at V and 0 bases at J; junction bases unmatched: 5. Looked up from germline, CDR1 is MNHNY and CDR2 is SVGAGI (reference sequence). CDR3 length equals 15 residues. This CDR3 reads CASITGTANTGELFF. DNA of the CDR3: TGTGCCAGCATCACCGGGACAGCGAACACCGGGGAGCTGTTTTTT.

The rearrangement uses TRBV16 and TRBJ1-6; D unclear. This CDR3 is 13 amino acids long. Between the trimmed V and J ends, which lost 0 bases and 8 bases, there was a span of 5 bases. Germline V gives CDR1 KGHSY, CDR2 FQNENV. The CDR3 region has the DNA TGTGCCAGCAGCCAATCGAGAGATTCACCCCTCCACTTT. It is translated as CASSQSRDSPLHF.

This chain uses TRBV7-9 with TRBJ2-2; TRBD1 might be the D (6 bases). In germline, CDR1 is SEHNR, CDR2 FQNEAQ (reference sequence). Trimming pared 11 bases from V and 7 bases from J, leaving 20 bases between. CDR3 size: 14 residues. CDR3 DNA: TGTGCCGCCAGGGATCCTAAGGGGGACGGGGAGCTGTTTTTT. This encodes CAARDPKGDGELFF.

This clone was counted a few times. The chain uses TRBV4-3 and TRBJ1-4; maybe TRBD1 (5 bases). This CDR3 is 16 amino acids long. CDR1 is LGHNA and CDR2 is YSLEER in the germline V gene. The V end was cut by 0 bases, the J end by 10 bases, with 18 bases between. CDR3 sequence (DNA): TGCGCCAGCAGCCAAGATCGGGACTTAAACCGTGGAAAACTGTTTTTT. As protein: CASSQDRDLNRGKLFF.

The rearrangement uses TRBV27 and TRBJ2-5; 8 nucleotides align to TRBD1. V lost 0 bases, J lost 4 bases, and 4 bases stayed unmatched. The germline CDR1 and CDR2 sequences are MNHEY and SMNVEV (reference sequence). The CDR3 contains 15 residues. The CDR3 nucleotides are TGTGCCAGCAGTTTATCGATTGGACAGGGAGAGACCCAGTACTTC. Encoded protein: CASSLSIGQGETQYF.